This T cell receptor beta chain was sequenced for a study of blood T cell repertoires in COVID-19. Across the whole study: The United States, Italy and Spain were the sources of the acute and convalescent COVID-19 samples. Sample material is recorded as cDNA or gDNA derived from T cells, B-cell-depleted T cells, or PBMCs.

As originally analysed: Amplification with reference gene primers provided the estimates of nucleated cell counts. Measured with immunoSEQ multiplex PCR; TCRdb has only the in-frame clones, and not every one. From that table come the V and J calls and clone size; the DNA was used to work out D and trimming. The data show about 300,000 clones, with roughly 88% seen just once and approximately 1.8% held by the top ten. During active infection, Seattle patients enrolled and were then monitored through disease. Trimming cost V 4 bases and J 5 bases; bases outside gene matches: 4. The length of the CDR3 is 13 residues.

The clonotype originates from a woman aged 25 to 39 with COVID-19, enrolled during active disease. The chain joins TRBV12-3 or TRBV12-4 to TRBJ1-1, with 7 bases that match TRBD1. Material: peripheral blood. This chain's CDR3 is CASSWRGLTEAFF. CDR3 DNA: TGTGCCAGCAGTTGGAGGGGGCTTACTGAAGCTTTCTTT.